This passage covers 23 T cell receptor beta chains from one sample sequenced in a study of a mutant IDH1 vaccine in newly diagnosed glioma. Time point meaning: week 35, safety follow-up. Vaccination comprised doses that each held 300 ug of mutant IDH1 20-mer peptide, plus topical imiquimod. Their target antigens are unknown. Only in-frame clones appear in the TCRdb table, and some are missing; sequencing was by immunoSEQ multiplex PCR. The sample yields 29,000 or so clones, about 70% seen once. The sequenced sample was PBMCs, obtained from a glioma patient whose treatment included an IDH1 peptide vaccine. These receptor sequences come from a man aged 50 to 59 with glioma.

The chain couples TRBV4-2 to TRBJ1-4, with D unclear. V was trimmed by 0 bases and J by 4 bases, leaving 12 bases between them. Germline V CDR1 and CDR2: LGHNA, YNFKEQ. The CDR3 spans 16 residues. In nucleotides, the CDR3 is TGTGCCAGCAGCCAAGATAGAGGTTGGGATAATGAAAAACTGTTTTTT. Its protein is CASSQDRGWDNEKLFF.

J is TRBJ1-1 and V is TRBV4-3; D uncertain. CDR1 LGHNA and CDR2 YSLEER come from the germline V gene. V lost 2 bases to trimming and J lost 1 base, with 8 bases between them. This CDR3 is 14 amino acids long. CDR3: CASSQLQRNTEAFF. DNA for the CDR3: TGCGCCAGCAGCCAACTACAGAGGAACACTGAAGCTTTCTTT.

This chain uses TRBV7-8 with TRBJ2-1; D gene unclear. CDR1 is SGHVS, CDR2 FQNEAQ, per germline. The CDR3 totals 14 residues. Deletions cut 3 bases from V and 2 bases from J, with 8 bases between. This chain's CDR3 is CASSFPSPYNEQFF. In DNA form, the CDR3 reads TGTGCCAGCAGCTTCCCCAGTCCCTACAATGAGCAGTTCTTC.

This clone turned up a few times. The chain recombines TRBV25-1 with TRBJ1-1; D remains unclear. V lost 4 bases, J lost 8 bases, and 14 bases lay in between. The CDR3 covers 13 residues. Germline V gene sequence: CDR1 MGHDK, CDR2 SYGVNS. In DNA, the CDR3 is TGTGCCAGCAGTGCCGGTTCAAACCCGGAAGCTTTCTTT. Translated, it gives CASSAGSNPEAFF.

The CDR3 sequence: CASSLEPLARYSYNEQFF. CDR3 sequence (DNA): TGTGCCAGCAGCTTAGAACCGCTAGCGCGCTACTCCTACAATGAGCAGTTCTTC. The chain carries TRBV7-2 and TRBJ2-1; D perhaps matches TRBD2 (6 bases). Germline CDR1 SGHTA, CDR2 FQGNSA. V was pared by 1 base and J by 0 bases, with 16 bases between. This CDR3 spans 18 amino acids.

V usage is TRBV5-1 and J usage is TRBJ2-1; the D call may be TRBD1 or TRBD2 (5 bases each). There are 14 residues in the CDR3. The V gene lost 4 bases and the J gene lost 5 bases, with 13 bases spanning the gap. Germline CDR1 SGHRS, CDR2 YFSETQ. This chain's CDR3 is CASSQGGRDNEQFF. The CDR3 DNA sequence: TGCGCCAGCAGCCAGGGCGGGCGAGACAATGAGCAGTTCTTC. Based on the CDR3 plus reference TRBV5-1 and TRBJ2-1, the full variable domain is KAGVTQTPRYLIKTRGQQVTLSCSPISGHRSVSWYQQTPGQGLQFLFEYFSETQRNKGNFPGRFSGRQFSNSRSEMNVSTLELGDSALYLCASSQGGRDNEQFFGPGTRLTVL.

The rearrangement joins TRBV18 to TRBJ2-5; D may correspond to TRBD1 or TRBD2 (5 bases each). The germline V and J ends were trimmed by 1 base and 5 bases, with 14 bases remaining between them. The CDR3 sequence is 15 residues long. The germline gives CDR1 KGHSH, CDR2 LQKENI. CDR3 protein: CASSPQGTPVETQYF. As DNA, the CDR3 is TGTGCCAGCTCACCACAGGGGACCCCTGTGGAGACCCAGTACTTC.

The chain joins TRBV2 to TRBJ2-4, with D tentatively TRBD1 (5 bases). V lost 6 bases to trimming and J lost 0 bases, with 15 bases between them. The CDR3 is 16 residues long. Germline-derived CDR1 and CDR2 are SNHLY and FYNNEI. The CDR3 coding sequence is TGTGCCAGCAGAGATGACAGCACGCTAGCCAAAAACATTCAGTACTTC. It specifies CASRDDSTLAKNIQYF. Based on the CDR3 plus reference TRBV2 and TRBJ2-4, the full variable domain is EPEVTQTPSHQVTQMGQEVILRCVPISNHLYFYWYRQILGQKVEFLVSFYNNEISEKSEIFDDQFSVERPDGSNFTLKIRSTKLEDSAMYFCASRDDSTLAKNIQYFGAGTRLSVL.

CDR3 DNA: TGTGCCAGCAGCCCAGAGGACACCACTGAAGCTTTCTTT. The encoded protein is CASSPEDTTEAFF. The chain employs TRBV11-3 and TRBJ1-1; possible D gene TRBD1, 5 bases. The CDR3 is 13 residues long. Germline V gene lookup returns CDR1 SGHNT and CDR2 YENEEA. Trimming removed 5 bases from V and 4 bases from J, with 11 bases in between. Based on the CDR3 plus reference TRBV11-3 and TRBJ1-1, the full variable domain is EAGVVQSPRYKIIEKKQPVAFWCNPISGHNTLYWYLQNLGQGPELLIRYENEEAVDDSQLPKDRFSAERLKGVDSTLKIQPAELGDSAVYLCASSPEDTTEAFFGQGTRLTVV.

This chain joins TRBV25-1 and TRBJ2-7; no clear D. The CDR3 is 14 amino acids. CDR1 and CDR2 from the germline V gene are MGHDK and SYGVNS. V was clipped by 6 bases and J by 5 bases, with 17 bases between them. The CDR3 bases are TGTGCCAGCAGCCCTGCTTATGGCCTAGACGAGCAGTACTTC. It translates to CASSPAYGLDEQYF.

The genes are TRBV15 and TRBJ2-7; 12 bases match TRBD2. CDR1 is LNHNV, CDR2 YYDKDF, per germline (reference sequence). The CDR3 is made up of 14 amino acids. V dropped 5 bases and J dropped 5; count of bases not matched to a gene: 4. The CDR3 DNA sequence: TGTGCCACCAGCGGTACTAGCGGGAGGAACGAGCAGTACTTC. This encodes CATSGTSGRNEQYF.

This chain joins TRBV19 and TRBJ2-3; the D is unclear. Deletions cut 5 bases from V and 0 bases from J, with 9 bases between. The germline V gene encodes CDR1 LNHDA and CDR2 SQIVND (reference sequence). This CDR3 spans 14 amino acids. The CDR3 region is CASSLSGSTDTQYF. DNA for the CDR3: TGTGCCAGTAGTCTTTCGGGTAGCACAGATACGCAGTATTTT.

The chain uses TRBV2 and TRBJ2-7, with no clear D. Germline V gives CDR1 SNHLY, CDR2 FYNNEI. The V end was cut by 10 bases, the J end by 6 bases, with 16 bases between. The CDR3 loop spans 12 amino acids. DNA of the CDR3: TGTGCCATCCTCGGCCAGGTCCGCGAGCAGTACTTC. Amino acids: CAILGQVREQYF.

The CDR3 region is CASSLQGRVGRGNTEAFF. CDR3 DNA: TGCGCCAGCAGCTTGCAAGGTCGAGTGGGCAGGGGTAACACTGAAGCTTTCTTT. The chain couples TRBV5-1 to TRBJ1-1; tentatively, D is TRBD1 (6 bases). The V gene's germline CDR1 is SGHRS and CDR2 YFSETQ. The CDR3 spans 18 residues. V was trimmed by 1 base and J by 2 bases, leaving 21 bases between them.

The table lists this clone with a few counts. The chain links TRBV4-1 to TRBJ1-5; D might be TRBD1 (5 bases). The CDR3 covers 16 residues. V lost 1 base and J lost 0, with 10 bases in between. Germline V CDR1 and CDR2: MGHRA, YSYEKL. Here the CDR3 reads CASSQVLGGSNQPQHF. The CDR3 bases are TGCGCCAGCAGCCAAGTTCTTGGGGGTAGCAATCAGCCCCAGCATTTT.

The V gene is TRBV10-3, the J gene TRBJ2-7, with 8 bases identical to TRBD1. The germline CDR1 and CDR2 sequences are ENHRY and SYGVKD. V lost 10 bases and J lost 5; bases outside the gene matches: 7. This CDR3 contains 12 residues. This chain's CDR3 is CATGQEWDEQYF. In DNA, the CDR3 is TGTGCCACGGGACAGGAATGGGACGAGCAGTACTTC.

The chain uses TRBV29-1 and TRBJ2-1, with 10 bases fitting TRBD2. The germline V gene has CDR1 SQVTM and CDR2 ANQGSEA. The CDR3 runs 14 residues. The trim removed 1 base at V and 10 bases at J, leaving 7 bases unmatched. The CDR3 spells CSVEGAGGSYEQFF. The CDR3 DNA reads TGCAGCGTTGAAGGAGCGGGAGGGTCGTACGAGCAGTTCTTC.

V usage is TRBV7-9 and J usage is TRBJ2-2; D is perhaps TRBD1 or TRBD2 (6 bases each). Germline V gene data show CDR1 as SEHNR and CDR2 as FQNEAQ (reference sequence). V was clipped by 7 bases and J by 5 bases, with 20 bases between them. The CDR3 covers 16 residues. The CDR3: CASTRGLRDLTGELFF. Here the CDR3 DNA reads TGTGCCAGCACTCGGGGGCTCAGGGATCTGACCGGGGAGCTGTTTTTT.

The gene calls are TRBV6-6 and TRBJ2-7; the D gene is possibly TRBD2 (6 bases). The CDR3 has 14 amino acids. V dropped 2 bases and J dropped 7 bases, with 15 bases sitting between them. Germline CDR1 reads MNHNY; CDR2 reads SVGAGI (reference sequence). The CDR3 DNA follows: TGTGCCAGCAGTTACAGGGGAGGTGAGAGGGAGCAGTACTTC. It encodes CASSYRGGEREQYF.

This clone was detected only a few times. The V and J genes are TRBV5-1 and TRBJ2-2; no clear D. In germline, CDR1 is SGHRS, CDR2 YFSETQ. The CDR3 runs to 15 residues. V was cut by 3 bases and J by 4 bases, with 13 bases left in between. CDR3 DNA: TGCGCCAGCAGCTGGGAAAGCGCGGCCACCGGGGAGCTGTTTTTT. Translation gives CASSWESAATGELFF.

The rearrangement links TRBV6-5 to TRBJ1-2; 8 nucleotides align to TRBD1. CDR3 size: 14 residues. Losses at the gene ends were 5 bases for V and 7 bases for J; bases not matched to a gene: 9. Germline CDR1 MNHEY, CDR2 SVGAGI. CDR3 sequence (DNA): TGTGCCAGCAGTATAGGACAGGGACCTGGTGGCTACACCTTC. Encoded protein: CASSIGQGPGGYTF.

The chain links TRBV10-3 to TRBJ1-5; D is undetermined. This CDR3 has 13 amino acids. CDR1 and CDR2 from the germline V gene are ENHRY and SYGVKD. V was trimmed by 5 bases and J by 6 bases, leaving 11 bases between them. CDR3 bases: TGTGCCATCAGTCAGGCGGAAAGTCAGCCCCAGCATTTT. Translation: CAISQAESQPQHF.

This clone was counted only a few times. The V gene is TRBV7-9, the J gene TRBJ1-5; no clear D gene. The V gene's germline CDR1 is SEHNR and CDR2 FQNEAQ (reference sequence). Trimming stripped 5 bases from V and 3 bases from J, with 11 bases between. The length of the CDR3 is 14 residues. CDR3 in amino acids: CASSLEFTNQPQHF. The CDR3 nucleotides are TGTGCCAGCAGCCTCGAGTTCACCAATCAGCCCCAGCATTTT.